This TCR beta chain was found in a study of blood T cell repertoires in COVID-19 (dated by TCRdb to between 2020 and 2021). For the wider study: Samples from collaborators originated in the United States, Italy and Spain and spanned both the acute and convalescent phases of COVID-19. The material from the prospective study consisted of cDNA or gDNA derived from T cells, B-cell-depleted T cells, or PBMCs. The sample metadata nearly always contained a de-identified subject ID, COVID-19 status, age in years and sex. Subjects who had been exposed to COVID-19, were actively infected with it, or had recovered from it provided the deeply sampled blood TCRbeta repertoires that made up the dataset. Where available, HLA class I and class II types were obtained from metadata supplied by the sample provider rather than from assay-based typing. The repertoires were made available in a free public database intended to serve as a resource for research on the immune response to SARS-CoV-2. Samples were obtained from the ongoing ImmuneRACE study (first 160 participants) and from 950 to 1,500 subjects provided by 6 global collaborators.

From V the trimming removes 10 bases and from J it removes 1 base, while the gene matches leave 6 bases of the junction unaccounted for. Counted from cysteine to phenylalanine, this CDR3 has 13 amino acids. The only DNA kept is the CDR3, 39 bases in frame from the first base. The germline V gene yields ENHRY for CDR1 and SYGVKD for CDR2. TCRbeta CDR3 regions were amplified from genomic DNA using the immunoSEQ Assay, a bias-controlled multiplex PCR. As for the authors' bioinformatics: The number of nucleated cells in each sample was estimated by amplification of reference gene primers within the assay. Sequence reads were collapsed and filtered to measure the absolute abundance of every unique TCRbeta CDR3 rearrangement. For each sample, productive Simpson clonality was calculated by taking the square root of Simpson's diversity index across productive rearrangements. TCRdb limited this immuneACCESS table to in-frame rearrangements with V and J called. A share of clones is missing; checked studies link under half to unresolved V genes, and the rest is unexplained. D and trimming come from the DNA, and the V and J calls and clone size come from that table. The sample data list over 200,000 clones, and 83% of these were observed just once. In total, the top ten clones hold roughly 2.5% of the sample.

Each collaborating institution followed its own protocols to collect whole blood in K2EDTA tubes. For TCRbeta analysis, collaborator samples were shipped as frozen whole blood, as isolated PBMCs, or as DNA extracted from either sample type. A note on this clone: This clone's antigen is unknown. There are no base qualities to consult, and no much larger clone falls within one base.

Results and caveats for the whole study, not just this receptor: Clinical and demographic metadata were provided uncurated, with the amount varying by source and participant.

The TCR was taken from a woman in her thirties or forties with active or convalescent COVID-19. The V and J genes are TRBV10-3 and TRBJ1-2, and TRBD1 matches 7 of the central bases. Sequencing input: peripheral blood. The nucleotides read TGTGCCACGAGGGACAGCCTTAACTATGGCTACACCTTC. This encodes CATRDSLNYGYTF.